A selection of T cell receptor beta chains follows, all from one sample in a study of T-cell memory formation after mild COVID-19. Each CDR3 protein gets one entry after TCRdb re-called the 5' RACE reads with MiXCR. Here the sample spans 410,000 or so distinct CDR3 sequences, 20% to 30% being singletons. The sample comprised PBMCs or a T cell subset sorted from them (not recorded which). All receptors derive from an adult woman who had mild COVID-19 (a few samples of this study predate the infection). Cell type and time point are not known. Each CDR3 is given with its conserved first and last residue. The D gene is left open where the match is weak. The size of a clone is reported for some rows only, either as once, few or many, or as a class for expanded clones.

V gene	clone size	D gene	J gene	CDR3 DNA	CDR3 protein
TRBV15	few	-	TRBJ2-7	TGTGCCACCAGCAGGGGATTCCCCTACGAGCAGTACTTC	CATSRGFPYEQYF
TRBV20-1	few	-	TRBJ2-5	TGCAGTGCTAGCGGGCTTCCGGGCCTCGGTGTGACCCAGTACTTC	CSASGLPGLGVTQYF
TRBV7-6	many	TRBD2	TRBJ2-7	TGTGCCAGCAGCTTCTTGGCGGGGGGGCGCGAGCAGTACTTC	CASSFLAGGREQYF
TRBV6-2/TRBV6-3	few	-	TRBJ2-7	TGTGCCAGCACAGATGGAGGCTACGAGCAGTACTTC	CASTDGGYEQYF
TRBV20-1	-	TRBD1	TRBJ2-1	TGCAGTACCGACAGGGTGTCCACCCTCAATGAGCAGTTCTTC	CSTDRVSTLNEQFF
TRBV10-3	few	TRBD2	TRBJ2-1	TGTGCCATCAGTGAGTCAAGCGGGGGGGCCTACGACAATGAGCAGTTCTTC	CAISESSGGAYDNEQFF
TRBV6-5	-	TRBD2	TRBJ2-1	TGTGCCAGCAGTTACTTTCCTAGCGGGAAATCGGCTCCTGAGCAGTTCTTC	CASSYFPSGKSAPEQFF
TRBV5-1	-	TRBD2	TRBJ2-7	TGCGCCAGCAGAGGTGGGGCTAGCGGGATGACCTACGAGCAGTACTTC	CASRGGASGMTYEQYF
TRBV20-1	once	-	TRBJ1-2	TGCAGTGACGTGGACAGCGAAGCCTATGGCTACACCTTC	CSDVDSEAYGYTF
TRBV6-6	few	TRBD2	TRBJ2-1	TGTGCCAGCAGTTCCCCGACTAGCGGGGGGGCTAGAAATGAGCAGTTCTTC	CASSSPTSGGARNEQFF
TRBV3-1	-	TRBD1	TRBJ2-4	TGTGCCAGCAGCTTTGGACAGGAAGACAACATTCAGTACTTC	CASSFGQEDNIQYF
TRBV2	-	-	TRBJ1-3	TGTGCCAGAAAACCGCCGGAGAGCTCTGGAAACACCATATATTTT	CARKPPESSGNTIYF
TRBV5-1	-	-	TRBJ1-1	TGCGCCAGCAGCCCGACAGGCTTATCTCCTGAAGCTTTCTTT	CASSPTGLSPEAFF
TRBV10-3	-	-	TRBJ2-3	TGTGCCATCAGTGAGTCGGCGGTGAAGGGGTTTCTCACAGATACGCAGTATTTT	CAISESAVKGFLTDTQYF
TRBV3-1	once	-	TRBJ2-5	TGTGCCAGCAGCCAAGTGCGCTTTGTATCAGAGACCCAGTACTTC	CASSQVRFVSETQYF
TRBV5-6	many	TRBD1	TRBJ2-7	TGTGCCAGCAGCCGGGACAGATACGAGCAGTACTTC	CASSRDRYEQYF
TRBV3-1	-	-	TRBJ1-4	TGTGCCAGCAGCCGATCCAGGGTAACAGAACTGTTTTTT	CASSRSRVTELFF
TRBV28	-	TRBD1	TRBJ2-7	TGTGCCAGCAGACGGACAGGGAGCTCCTACGAGCAGTACTTC	CASRRTGSSYEQYF
TRBV11-2	-	-	TRBJ2-4	TGTGCCAGCAGCCCCGCCGTGCGGAGGGGGCATAACATTCAGTACTTC	CASSPAVRRGHNIQYF
TRBV7-8	-	TRBD1	TRBJ2-2	TGTGCCAGCATCCATACAGGGGGAGTTTACGCCGGGGAGCTGTTTTTT	CASIHTGGVYAGELFF
TRBV20-1	-	-	TRBJ2-5	TGCAGTGCTAGGAGTACAGCCCAAGAGACCCAGTACTTC	CSARSTAQETQYF
TRBV20-1	-	TRBD1	TRBJ1-5	TGCAGTGCTAGTCTCCGGGACAGGGAATTTCAGCCCCAGCATTTT	CSASLRDREFQPQHF
TRBV2	-	TRBD1	TRBJ2-3	TGTGCCAGCAGGAGGGGACAGGGCGCAGATACGCAGTATTTT	CASRRGQGADTQYF
TRBV5-5	-	TRBD2	TRBJ2-5	TGTGCCAGCAGCCCAATCACCGGGACTACGCAAGAGACCCAGTACTTC	CASSPITGTTQETQYF
TRBV4-3	-	-	TRBJ2-7	TGCGCCAGCAGCCAAGTTCCCGGGACCGACGAGCAGTACTTC	CASSQVPGTDEQYF
TRBV4-3	few	TRBD1	TRBJ1-5	TGCGCCAGCAGCCTTGGGACAGGGGATCAGCCCCAGCATTTT	CASSLGTGDQPQHF
TRBV28	few	TRBD2	TRBJ2-7	TGTGCCAGCAGTTTACTAGCGGGAGTTGGAGAGCAGTACTTC	CASSLLAGVGEQYF